This T cell receptor beta chain was recovered during a study of T cells in Graves' hyperthyroidism and ophthalmopathy (dated by TCRdb to about 2019). Concerning the study at large: Peripheral blood samples were taken at the time of initial diagnosis, prior to any treatment. To identify TCR V-J signatures that set the groups apart, the researchers used a discovery cohort of 100 patients, made up of about 44 with Graves' ophthalmopathy and about 60 with stable Graves' hyperthyroidism. Prospective prediction of ophthalmopathy was tested in an independent validation cohort consisting of some 19 hyperthyroidism patients and some 15 patients who later progressed to ophthalmopathy. The approximately 97 discovery patients were randomly divided into training and test sets at a 7:3 ratio. The study also compared thyroid tissue and blood T-cell repertoires from more than five Graves' hyperthyroidism patients. After blood sampling, hyperthyroidism patients were treated with methimazole at a starting dose of 30 mg daily, and ophthalmopathy patients were treated with high-dose intravenous methylprednisolone. According to the paper, TCR Vbeta CDR3 sequencing was carried out on more than 120 peripheral blood samples, which came from 40 to 45 ophthalmopathy, roughly 75 hyperthyroidism and roughly 17 progressor patients. Points the paper makes about the study in general: In validation, the model predicted progression to ophthalmopathy with about 71% sensitivity and 72.22% specificity, a median of about six months before onset. No statistical method was used to set the sample size in advance, and investigators knew the group allocation. Most expanded thyroid clonotypes (frequency above 0.001) were also detected in blood, a finding suggesting that blood repertoires may reflect thyroid immune responses. A model built on a 13 V-J signature distinguished ophthalmopathy from stable hyperthyroidism, reaching roughly 88% sensitivity and around 81% specificity in cross-validation and 80%/75% in testing.

The cysteine opens and the phenylalanine closes a CDR3 of 16 amino acids. Only the CDR3 part of the read is kept: 48 bases, read in frame from the first base. The germline V gene supplies CDR1 SGHVS and CDR2 FQNEAQ. Trimming at the junction amounts to 5 bases on V and 0 bases on J, and the germline ends lie 14 bases apart. Stable Graves' hyperthyroidism was defined as the absence of progression to ophthalmopathy over 18 months of follow-up. Hyperthyroidism patients were newly diagnosed, with disease duration under 2 months, and aged 18 to 65 years. Patients with uncontrolled infections, other autoimmune diseases, pregnancy or lactation were excluded. Diagnoses relied on clinical symptoms, serum thyroxine and TRAb, thyroid ultrasound and orbital computed tomography. PBMCs were separated from roughly 9.3 ml of fresh peripheral blood using Ficoll-Paque density gradient centrifugation. Total RNA was extracted using Trizol reagent, and RNA quality was assessed on an Agilent 2100 Bioanalyzer.

This clonotype was seen ten or more times. Its binding antigen is unknown. No qualities accompany the bases; no much larger clone lies one base away. TCR beta CDR3 regions were amplified from RNA transcripts. The first round of RT-PCR for the TCR CDR3 was performed with the HTBI primer set and the Qiagen OneStep RT-PCR kit. A second multiplex PCR round built the libraries, followed by size selection and purification. Paired-end sequencing of the libraries was performed with 100 bp reads on an Illumina HiSeq2000. Per the authors' processing: SOAPnuke was used to process the raw data, throwing out any read that contained adapters or uncalled bases, had a mean Phred below 15, or lacked an exact constant-primer or identifier match. High-quality paired reads were merged with COPE v1.2.5, and unique nucleotide sequences were defined as clonotypes. Clonotypes were aligned to IMGT TRBV, TRBD and TRBJ reference segments using MiTCR v1.1. The analysis was restricted to V-J combinations with a frequency above 0.0001, which together covered 99% to 99.2% of the repertoires. The TCS score was defined as F50 (clonal expansion) divided by E x V (chaos), with BLOSUM62-based TCRdist calculated between CDR3 peptides within each V-J. Welch's t-statistics and random forest reduced fewer than 600 V-J features to 10 to 15, which were used in a naive Bayes classifier (R e1071). The similarity between thyroid and blood repertoires was quantified using the Morisita-Horn index. Starting from the raw public reads, TCRdb applied fastp trimming at Q25, assembled clones with MiXCR and retained in-frame beta chains. Rows with a matching CDR3 protein are joined into one entry that keeps the most common DNA and genes. These V and J calls derive from TCRdb rather than the authors' analysis. The sample table shows over 700,000 distinct CDR3 sequences, and over 35% are seen once. The top ten clones comprise 31% of the sample.

The sequence came from a woman in her thirties or forties with Graves' hyperthyroidism. The sample taken for sequencing was blood. The sequence links TRBV7-8 to TRBJ1-3, with no D gene named confidently. For the CDR3, the sequence is CASSLRTSSSGNTIYF. The nucleotide sequence reads as follows: TGTGCCAGCAGCCTCCGGACTTCCAGCTCTGGAAACACCATATATTTT.